This entry describes one T cell receptor (beta chain). The germline V gene has CDR1 SEHNR and CDR2 FQNEAQ (reference sequence). The V end lost 5 bases, the J end lost 1 base, and 13 bases lay between the germline ends. CDR3 length: 15 amino acids. For repertoire sequencing, the TCR beta CDR3 regions were amplified from RNA transcripts. Following a first-round RT-PCR that used HTBI primers, a second-round multiplex PCR was carried out. A single record per CDR3 protein comes from TCRdb applying MiXCR to the multiplex PCR reads. The sample has 900,000 to 1,200,000 distinct CDR3 sequences; roughly two fifths are singletons. These data originate in a study of Graves' ophthalmopathy and Graves' hyperthyroidism.

The sequencing input was peripheral blood or thyroid tissue (not recorded which). This TCR came from an adult man with Graves' hyperthyroidism. The chain uses TRBV7-9 and TRBJ2-3; D may be TRBD1 (6 bases). The CDR3 reads CASSPWDTRTDTQYF. The CDR3 DNA sequence: TGTGCCAGCAGCCCCTGGGACACCCGCACAGATACGCAGTATTTT.